Shown below are 5 T cell receptor beta chains from a single sample sequenced in a study of graft-versus-host responses after intestinal transplantation. Clones were sequenced by immunoSEQ multiplex PCR, and TCRdb holds only the in-frame ones, with some missing. Among 11,000 to 15,000 clones listed, roughly 74% were seen once. Processing released intraepithelial and lamina propria lymphocytes from the graft tissue. The sequences come from ileum tissue, collected 16 days after intestinal transplant. The receptors come from a human patient who received an intestinal transplant, so some T cells may come from the graft donor.

The chain has TRBV4-3 and TRBJ2-2; perhaps TRBD2 as D (5 bases). CDR3 length equals 16 residues. Deletions cut 1 base from V and 6 bases from J, with 15 bases between. Looked up from germline, CDR1 is LGHNA and CDR2 is YSLEER. For the CDR3, the DNA is TGCGCCAGCAGCCAAGTTCGCGGTAGCGTCTCCGGGGAGCTGTTTTTT. It yields the protein CASSQVRGSVSGELFF.

The chain joins TRBV2 to TRBJ1-1, with D possibly TRBD1 on 6 matching bases. Deletions cut 6 bases from V and 5 bases from J, with 16 bases between. CDR3 length: 14 residues. Germline assignment: CDR1 SNHLY and CDR2 FYNNEI. In DNA, the CDR3 is TGTGCCAGCAGGCAGACAGGCATGGGGACTGAAGCTTTCTTT. Encoded protein: CASRQTGMGTEAFF.

The chain recombines TRBV5-6 with TRBJ2-5; 10 bases are a match to TRBD1. The CDR3 is 15 residues long. The J segment lost 5 bases and the V segment lost 0 bases, leaving 4 bases of the junction unmatched. Germline CDR1 is SGHDT and CDR2 is YYEEEE. CDR3 nucleotide sequence: TGTGCCAGCAGCTTGGCGACAGGGGGCAGGGAGACCCAGTACTTC. Its protein product is CASSLATGGRETQYF.

The V gene is TRBV4-3, the J gene TRBJ2-6; D unresolved. The CDR3 runs to 19 residues. The germline V and J ends were trimmed by 0 bases and 1 base, with 16 bases remaining between them. Germline V CDR1 and CDR2: LGHNA, YSLEER. Here the CDR3 reads CASSQDTVRAFSGANVLTF. DNA for the CDR3: TGCGCCAGCAGCCAAGATACGGTACGTGCCTTTTCTGGGGCCAACGTCCTGACTTTC.

The chain employs TRBV5-1 and TRBJ2-1, with D possibly TRBD2 on 6 matching bases. The CDR3 loop spans 15 amino acids. V lost 2 bases, J lost 0 bases, and 9 bases lay in between. Germline V gene sequence: CDR1 SGHRS, CDR2 YFSETQ. In DNA form, the CDR3 reads TGCGCCAGCAGCTTCGGGGGAGGCTCCTACAATGAGCAGTTCTTC. Amino acid sequence: CASSFGGGSYNEQFF.